This T cell receptor (beta chain) was identified during a study of siplizumab effects on memory and regulatory T cells. In regard to this clone: What it recognizes is unknown. Germline and junction disagree at one end, which may indicate a read error.

The CDR3 is 17 residues long. Germline V gene lookup returns CDR1 SEHNR and CDR2 FQNEAQ (reference sequence). Sequencing of each sample assayed roughly 9.1 x 10^4 TCR templates. Clones were sequenced by immunoSEQ multiplex PCR, and TCRdb holds only the in-frame ones, with some missing. The data hold about 91,000 clones, with approximately 93% observed a single time. Notes on the study in general: A minor share of alloreactive clones matched unstimulated subsets. In unstimulated cells, naive T cells appeared more diverse than memory T cells and seemed major alloresponse contributors.

Specimen: CD8+ T cells sorted from blood. The chain employs TRBV7-9 and TRBJ2-3, with TRBD2 identical over 10 bases. The clonotype originates from a human donor in good health. The CDR3 sequence is CASSPQRGGPRTDTQYF. The CDR3 coding sequence is TGTGCCAGCAGCCCCCAGCGGGGGGGCCCCCGCACGGATACGCAGTATTTT.